The 18 T cell receptor beta chains given below trace back to one sample, sequenced in a study of T cells after yellow fever vaccination. TCRdb re-derived calls from the 5' RACE reads in MiXCR, one entry per CDR3 protein. Of about 310,000 distinct CDR3 sequences listed, roughly 3.5% are singletons. This material consisted of PBMCs, taken on the day of the yellow fever booster vaccination. These receptors all stem from a man aged 18 to 30 who received the YFV17D yellow fever vaccine.

This clonotype has at least ten counts. V and J are TRBV5-1 and TRBJ1-4; D is undetermined. With 0 bases removed from V and 0 bases from J, the gap between germline ends came to 6 bases. Germline lookup yields CDR1 SGHRS and CDR2 YFSETQ. CDR3 size: 15 residues. The CDR3 is CASSLVGATNEKLFF. The CDR3 DNA sequence: TGCGCCAGCAGCTTGGTAGGAGCAACTAATGAAAAACTGTTTTTT.

The V call is TRBV20-1, the J call TRBJ1-2; TRBD1 is a possible D gene (5 bases). From germline, CDR1 is DFQATT and CDR2 SNEGSKA (reference sequence). Between the trimmed V and J ends, which lost 6 bases and 2 bases, there was a span of 10 bases. CDR3 size: 12 residues. The CDR3 region has the DNA TGCAGTGCCGGAGACAGAAACTATGGCTACACCTTC. Translation gives CSAGDRNYGYTF.

The rearrangement uses TRBV7-2 and TRBJ2-3; D remains unclear. Germline CDR1 reads SGHTA; CDR2 reads FQGNSA. V was clipped by 2 bases and J by 9 bases, with 12 bases between them. The CDR3 is 13 amino acids. CDR3: CASSLPRSSTQYF. The CDR3 DNA is TGTGCCAGCAGCTTACCCCGATCGAGCACGCAGTATTTT.

This clonotype has a single count. The V call is TRBV5-4, the J call TRBJ2-2; D is possibly TRBD2 (5 bases). CDR3 length: 15 amino acids. Deletions cut 3 bases from V and 1 base from J, with 10 bases between. CDR1 is SGHNT, CDR2 YYREEE, per germline (reference sequence). The CDR3 DNA follows: TGTGCCAGCAGCTCCTGGACTGTGAACACCGGGGAGCTGTTTTTT. It encodes CASSSWTVNTGELFF.

The V call is TRBV6-1, the J call TRBJ1-1; D gene ambiguous. The CDR3 covers 13 residues. Trimming stripped 6 bases from V and 8 bases from J, with 16 bases between. The germline V gene encodes CDR1 MNHNS and CDR2 SASEGT. The CDR3, as DNA: TGTGCCAGCAGCCGGACTATGGTTGTGGAAGCTTTCTTT. This sequence encodes CASSRTMVVEAFF.

The rearrangement joins TRBV7-9 to TRBJ1-1; unclear D gene. Per germline, CDR1 SEHNR and CDR2 FQNEAQ (reference sequence). CDR3 length: 14 residues. The V end was cut by 0 bases, the J end by 4 bases, with 9 bases between. This chain's CDR3 is CASSLAYASTEAFF. In DNA, the CDR3 is TGTGCCAGCAGCTTAGCGTATGCAAGCACTGAAGCTTTCTTT.

The chain employs TRBV5-6 and TRBJ2-1; 9 bases line up with TRBD1. The junction had 7 bases not matched to a gene; V was cut back by 3 bases and J by 0 bases. CDR1 is SGHDT and CDR2 is YYEEEE in the germline V gene. The CDR3 covers 17 residues. The CDR3 nucleotides read TGTGCCAGCAGCTGGGCACCGACAGGGGGCTCCTACAATGAGCAGTTCTTC. Translation: CASSWAPTGGSYNEQFF. Supplemented by reference TRBV5-6 and TRBJ2-1, the full variable domain reads DAGVTQSPTHLIKTRGQQVTLRCSPKSGHDTVSWYQQALGQGPQFIFQYYEEEERQRGNFPDRFSGHQFPNYSSELNVNALLLGDSALYLCASSWAPTGGSYNEQFFGPGTRLTVL.

This chain links TRBV20-1 with TRBJ2-5, with TRBD1 matching 10 bases. The CDR3 spans 15 residues. Losses at the gene ends were 3 bases for V and 1 base for J; bases not matched to a gene: 5. The germline gives CDR1 DFQATT, CDR2 SNEGSKA (reference sequence). CDR3 in DNA: TGCAGTGCTAGGGTCCGGGACAGGGGCCAAGAGACCCAGTACTTC. Protein sequence: CSARVRDRGQETQYF.

This clonotype appeared many times. The chain joins TRBV7-2 to TRBJ2-5; a possible D gene is TRBD2 (5 bases). CDR3 length: 13 residues. Deletions cut 4 bases from V and 10 bases from J, with 16 bases between. CDR1 and CDR2 (germline): SGHTA, FQGNSA. The chain's CDR3 is CASSSRGERNQYF. Written as DNA, the CDR3 is TGTGCCAGCAGCTCCCGGGGAGAGCGCAACCAGTACTTC.

The V and J genes are TRBV3-1 and TRBJ2-2, with no clear D. The CDR3 runs to 14 residues. The V and J ends lost 6 bases and 1 base respectively, with 9 bases between them. Germline CDR1 reads LGHDT; CDR2 reads YNNKEL (reference sequence). DNA of the CDR3: TGTGCCAGCAGTCGCGACGAGAACACCGGGGAGCTGTTTTTT. It codes for CASSRDENTGELFF. The full variable domain, its missing parts supplied by reference TRBV3-1 and TRBJ2-2, is DTAVSQTPKYLVTQMGNDKSIKCEQNLGHDTMYWYKQDSKKFLKIMFSYNNKELIINETVPNRFSPKSPDKAHLNLHINSLELGDSAVYFCASSRDENTGELFFGEGSRLTVL.

The chain couples TRBV24-1 to TRBJ2-1, with 9 nucleotides matching TRBD1. The V segment lost 7 bases and the J segment 2 bases; nucleotides outside the gene matches: 5. The CDR3 covers 15 residues. The germline gives CDR1 KGHDR, CDR2 SFDVKD. The CDR3 nucleotides read TGTGCCACCAGACCGGGACAGGGCCCCTACAATGAGCAGTTCTTC. As protein: CATRPGQGPYNEQFF.

CDR3 DNA sequence: TGTGCCAGCAGTTCCGTCCAAGTCTATGGCTACACCTTC. It is translated as CASSSVQVYGYTF. The chain uses TRBV6-5 and TRBJ1-2, with no clear D. V shed 4 bases and J shed 4 bases, with 10 bases lying between them. Germline values: CDR1 MNHEY, CDR2 SVGAGI. This CDR3 contains 13 residues.

This clonotype came up many times. This sequence joins TRBV11-2 and TRBJ2-1; D gene ambiguous. CDR3 length: 14 residues. V lost 2 bases and J lost 2, with 7 bases in between. CDR1 SGHAT and CDR2 FQNNGV come from the germline V gene. This chain's CDR3 is CASSLSATYNEQFF. The DNA for the CDR3 is TGTGCCAGCAGCTTATCGGCCACCTACAATGAGCAGTTCTTC.

A few counts support this clonotype. The genes are TRBV9 and TRBJ2-5; D uncertain. The CDR3 runs 13 residues. Germline CDR1 is SGDLS and CDR2 is YYNGEE. The V end was cut by 2 bases, the J end by 6 bases, with 11 bases between. The CDR3 loop is CASSVLGGKTQYF. CDR3 in DNA: TGTGCCAGCAGCGTTCTGGGTGGAAAGACCCAGTACTTC.

Ten or more counts support this clonotype. The chain combines TRBV13 with TRBJ2-1; D is unclear. Per germline, CDR1 PRHDT and CDR2 FYEKMQ (reference sequence). The V gene lost 5 bases and the J gene lost 10 bases, with 9 bases spanning the gap. This CDR3 has 11 amino acids. Here the CDR3 reads CASSPYEEQFF. The DNA for the CDR3 is TGTGCCAGCAGCCCGTACGAGGAGCAGTTCTTC.

This clonotype was detected only a few times. The chain carries TRBV5-1 and TRBJ2-2, with a weak D call TRBD2 (7 bases). The CDR3 has 18 residues. Trimming cost V 3 bases and J 1 base, with 19 bases left between them. Germline CDR1 is SGHRS and CDR2 is YFSETQ. CDR3 sequence reads: CASSWGPSGGMNTGELFF. Here the CDR3 DNA reads TGCGCCAGCAGCTGGGGGCCTAGCGGAGGGATGAACACCGGGGAGCTGTTTTTT.

This clonotype was seen a few times. The V call is TRBV11-2, the J call TRBJ2-3; 11 nucleotides align to TRBD2. The CDR3 contains 18 residues. Unmatched junction bases numbered 13, after V lost 4 bases and J lost 4 bases. The germline V gene encodes CDR1 SGHAT and CDR2 FQNNGV. The CDR3: CASSSHPLGTSGADTQYF. CDR3 nucleotides: TGTGCCAGCAGCTCTCACCCCCTCGGGACTAGCGGAGCAGATACGCAGTATTTT. Full variable domain (outside the CDR3, taken from reference TRBV11-2 and TRBJ2-3): EAGVAQSPRYKIIEKRQSVAFWCNPISGHATLYWYQQILGQGPKLLIQFQNNGVVDDSQLPKDRFSAERLKGVDSTLKIQPAKLEDSAVYLCASSSHPLGTSGADTQYFGPGTRLTVL.

The chain couples TRBV5-1 to TRBJ2-7; 7 positions match TRBD1. After removal of 4 bases from V and 7 bases from J, the junction contained 8 bases not matched to a gene. CDR3 size: 13 residues. CDR1 and CDR2 (germline): SGHRS, YFSETQ. In DNA, the CDR3 is TGCGCCAGCAGCCAAGGCCGGGACAGAGAGCAGTACTTC. It yields the protein CASSQGRDREQYF.